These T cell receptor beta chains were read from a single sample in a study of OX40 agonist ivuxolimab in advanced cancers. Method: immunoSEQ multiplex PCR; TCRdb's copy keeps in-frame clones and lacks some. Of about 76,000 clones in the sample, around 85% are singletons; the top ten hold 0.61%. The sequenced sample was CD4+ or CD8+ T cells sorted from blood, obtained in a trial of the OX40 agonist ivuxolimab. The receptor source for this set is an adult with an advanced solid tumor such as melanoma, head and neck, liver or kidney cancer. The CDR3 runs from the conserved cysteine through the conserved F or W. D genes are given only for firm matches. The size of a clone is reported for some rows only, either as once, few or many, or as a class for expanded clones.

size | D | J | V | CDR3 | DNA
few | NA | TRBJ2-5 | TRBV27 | CASSGDQETQYF | TGTGCCAGTTCGGGGGATCAAGAGACCCAGTACTTC
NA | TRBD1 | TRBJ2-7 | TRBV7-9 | CASSLSTGGGEQYF | TGTGCCAGCAGCTTGTCAACAGGGGGAGGCGAGCAGTACTTC
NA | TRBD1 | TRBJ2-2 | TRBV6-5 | CASSYAGGTGELFF | TGTGCCAGCAGTTACGCAGGGGGCACCGGGGAGCTGTTTTTT
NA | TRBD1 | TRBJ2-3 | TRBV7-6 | CASSPRTGGTDTQYF | TGTGCCAGCAGCCCTCGGACAGGTGGCACAGATACGCAGTATTTT
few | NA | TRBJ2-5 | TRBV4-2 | CASSTLGDWEETQYF | TGTGCCAGCAGCACCTTGGGAGACTGGGAAGAGACCCAGTACTTC
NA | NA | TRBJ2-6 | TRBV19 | CASSKGASGANVLTF | TGTGCCAGTAGTAAGGGAGCCTCTGGGGCCAACGTCCTGACTTTC
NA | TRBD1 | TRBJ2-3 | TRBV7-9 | CASSYHRGPAVDTQYF | TGTGCCAGCAGCTACCACAGGGGGCCGGCGGTAGATACGCAGTATTTT
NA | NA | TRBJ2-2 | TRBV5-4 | CASTQDGRGTGELFF | TGTGCCAGCACCCAGGACGGTCGGGGCACCGGGGAGCTGTTTTTT
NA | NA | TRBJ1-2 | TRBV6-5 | CASSYSFVGASGYTF | TGTGCCAGCAGTTACTCATTTGTGGGGGCGAGTGGCTACACCTTC
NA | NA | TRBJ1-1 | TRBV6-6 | CASRGVMNTEAFF | TGTGCCAGCAGAGGGGTTATGAACACTGAAGCTTTCTTT
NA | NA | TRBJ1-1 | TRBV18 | CASSPREGSNTEAFF | TGTGCCAGCTCACCACGGGAGGGGTCGAACACTGAAGCTTTCTTT
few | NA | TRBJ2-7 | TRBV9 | CASSVDLDPSYEQYF | TGTGCCAGCAGCGTAGATCTGGACCCATCCTACGAGCAGTACTTC
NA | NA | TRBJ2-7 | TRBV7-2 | CASITGGGYEQYF | TGTGCCAGCATCACCGGCGGTGGCTACGAGCAGTACTTC
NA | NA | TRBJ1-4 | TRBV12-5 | CASALDSPAEKLFF | TGTGCTAGTGCCCTAGACAGCCCCGCCGAAAAACTGTTTTTT
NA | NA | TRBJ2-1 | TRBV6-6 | CASSYSGFWGQQFF | TGTGCCAGCAGTTACAGCGGGTTTTGGGGCCAGCAGTTCTTC
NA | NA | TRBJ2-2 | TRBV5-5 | CASSRGNTGELFF | TGTGCCAGCAGTAGGGGGAACACCGGGGAGCTGTTTTTT
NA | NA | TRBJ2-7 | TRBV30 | CAWSLSGSYEQYF | TGTGCCTGGAGTTTGTCGGGGTCCTACGAGCAGTACTTC